Listed here are 8 T cell receptor beta chains from one sample, sequenced in a study of blood T cell repertoires in COVID-19. Libraries were prepared by immunoSEQ multiplex PCR; TCRdb keeps only in-frame clonotypes and omits some of them. The sample has 130,000 or so clones, 82% seen once. The sequenced sample was peripheral blood. These receptors were obtained from a human donor in a cohort sampled during active COVID-19.

The chain is built from TRBV5-1 and TRBJ1-1; 7 bases match TRBD1. The CDR3 is 15 amino acids. Germline V CDR1 and CDR2: SGHRS, YFSETQ. The V segment lost 2 bases and the J segment 0 bases; nucleotides outside the gene matches: 4. The CDR3 loop reads CASSLTGAMNTEAFF. CDR3 bases: TGCGCCAGCAGCTTAACAGGGGCCATGAACACTGAAGCTTTCTTT.

CDR3: CASSIGRGTGELFF. The CDR3 DNA sequence: TGTGCCAGTAGTATAGGAAGAGGGACCGGGGAGCTGTTTTTT. The chain recombines TRBV19 with TRBJ2-2; possibly TRBD2 for D (5 bases). V was shortened by 1 base and J by 5 bases, with 8 bases between the two germline ends. This CDR3 has 14 residues. CDR1 is LNHDA, CDR2 SQIVND, per germline (reference sequence).

The rearrangement uses TRBV2 and TRBJ2-1; 7 nucleotides align to TRBD2. The germline CDR1 and CDR2 sequences are SNHLY and FYNNEI. J lost 0 bases, V lost 6 bases, and 8 bases had no gene match. The CDR3 sequence is 16 residues long. The CDR3 sequence is CASSWDYQSSYNEQFF. Here the CDR3 DNA reads TGTGCCAGCAGCTGGGACTACCAAAGCTCCTACAATGAGCAGTTCTTC. The whole variable domain, filled in from reference TRBV2 and TRBJ2-1, reads EPEVTQTPSHQVTQMGQEVILRCVPISNHLYFYWYRQILGQKVEFLVSFYNNEISEKSEIFDDQFSVERPDGSNFTLKIRSTKLEDSAMYFCASSWDYQSSYNEQFFGPGTRLTVL.

This chain joins TRBV7-2 and TRBJ2-2; D uncertain. Germline CDR1 and CDR2: SGHTA and FQGNSA. Trimming removed 5 bases at V and 0 bases at J, with 10 bases between. This CDR3 is built from 15 residues. CDR3 amino acids: CASSAALPNTGELFF. CDR3 nucleotide sequence: TGTGCCAGCAGCGCGGCCCTTCCGAACACCGGGGAGCTGTTTTTT.

As regards this clone: The identical CDR3 is also encoded by other nucleotide sequences in the sample. The chain links TRBV7-8 to TRBJ1-1; D is perhaps TRBD1 (5 bases). The CDR3 is 13 residues long. Looked up from germline, CDR1 is SGHVS and CDR2 is FQNEAQ. Between the trimmed V and J ends, which lost 5 bases and 2 bases, there was a span of 9 bases. The CDR3 is CASSLGRNTEAFF. The CDR3 nucleotides are TGTGCCAGCAGCCTGGGGCGTAACACTGAAGCTTTCTTT.

The rearrangement links TRBV4-3 to TRBJ2-5; 13 positions match TRBD2. This CDR3 spans 15 amino acids. The V segment lost 5 bases and the J segment 4 bases; nucleotides outside the gene matches: 4. The germline V gene has CDR1 LGHNA and CDR2 YSLEER. CDR3 sequence: CASSSRLAGGETQYF. In DNA form, the CDR3 reads TGCGCCAGCAGCTCCCGACTAGCGGGGGGAGAGACCCAGTACTTC.

The chain combines TRBV6-5 with TRBJ1-1; no clear D gene. The ends were cut back, 6 bases at V and 0 bases at J, with 14 bases in the middle. The CDR3 runs 15 residues. CDR1 and CDR2 (germline): MNHEY, SVGAGI. The CDR3 loop reads CASRPRETVNTEAFF. In DNA, the CDR3 is TGTGCCAGCAGGCCCCGGGAGACTGTGAACACTGAAGCTTTCTTT.

The rearrangement uses TRBV6-2 or TRBV6-3 and TRBJ1-1, with TRBD1 matching 8 bases. V trimming: 2 bases; J trimming: 10 bases; junction bases outside the gene matches: 6. Germline CDR1 reads MNHEY; CDR2 reads SVGEGT. The CDR3 is 13 residues long. The CDR3 region is CASSYTWGTGAFF. Here the CDR3 DNA reads TGTGCCAGCAGTTACACGTGGGGGACAGGAGCTTTCTTT.